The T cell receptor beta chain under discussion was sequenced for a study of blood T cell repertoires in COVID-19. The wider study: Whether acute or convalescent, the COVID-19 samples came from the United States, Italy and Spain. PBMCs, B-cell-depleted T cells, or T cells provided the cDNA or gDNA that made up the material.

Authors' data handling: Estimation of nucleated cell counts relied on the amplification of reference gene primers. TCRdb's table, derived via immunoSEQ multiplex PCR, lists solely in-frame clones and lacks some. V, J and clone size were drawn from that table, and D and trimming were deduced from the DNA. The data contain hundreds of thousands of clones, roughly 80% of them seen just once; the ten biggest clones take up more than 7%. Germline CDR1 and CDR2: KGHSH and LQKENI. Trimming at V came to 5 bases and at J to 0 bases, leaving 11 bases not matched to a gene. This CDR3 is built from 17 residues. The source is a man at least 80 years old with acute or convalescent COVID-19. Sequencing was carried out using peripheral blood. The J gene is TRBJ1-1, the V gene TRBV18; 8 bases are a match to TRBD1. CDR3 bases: TGTGCCAGCTCAAAAATGACAGGGGCGGTCGTGAACACTGAAGCTTTCTTT. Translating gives CASSKMTGAVVNTEAFF.